The 30 T cell receptor beta chains presented below share a single source sample, sequenced in a study of blood T cell repertoires in COVID-19. This table comes from immunoSEQ multiplex PCR, and its TCRdb copy is limited to in-frame clones, with some not included. The repertoire holds about 130,000 clones, with about four fifths as singletons. Sequenced input: peripheral blood. These receptors were taken from a man aged 35-49 years with active or convalescent COVID-19.

The chain employs TRBV7-2 and TRBJ2-3, with a possible D match to TRBD2 (5 bases). Trimming pared 1 base from V and 5 bases from J, leaving 13 bases between. The CDR3 is made up of 15 amino acids. Germline V gene sequence: CDR1 SGHTA, CDR2 FQGNSA. The CDR3 loop is CASSLDVGRGDTQYF. Here the CDR3 DNA reads TGTGCCAGCAGCTTAGACGTAGGACGGGGAGATACGCAGTATTTT.

V gene TRBV11-2 combines with J gene TRBJ1-1, with 7 bases lining up with TRBD1. The J segment lost 10 bases and the V segment lost 4 bases, leaving 9 bases of the junction unmatched. This CDR3 contains 13 residues. The V gene's germline CDR1 is SGHAT and CDR2 FQNNGV. CDR3 in DNA: TGTGCCAGCAGCTCGACAGGGAAAAGAAGAGCTTTCTTT. Protein: CASSSTGKRRAFF.

The chain has TRBV28 and TRBJ1-1, with 8 bases aligning to TRBD1. Germline values: CDR1 MDHEN, CDR2 SYDVKM. V trimming: 6 bases; J trimming: 11 bases; junction bases outside the gene matches: 17. This CDR3 has 15 residues. This CDR3 reads CASRWDDRGRRGAFF. CDR3 DNA: TGTGCCAGCAGGTGGGATGACAGGGGCCGTCGTGGGGCTTTCTTT.

This clone occurred once. V usage is TRBV29-1 and J usage is TRBJ2-3; the D is unclear. Per the germline V gene, CDR1 is SQVTM and CDR2 is ANQGSEA. Trimming removed 5 bases from V and 4 bases from J, with 16 bases in between. The CDR3 covers 14 residues. CDR3 residues: CSVTLLRHADTQYF. Written as DNA, the CDR3 is TGCAGCGTTACCCTCTTGCGACACGCAGATACGCAGTATTTT.

The chain has TRBV10-3 and TRBJ2-7, with TRBD1 as a possible D gene (5 bases). Trimming removed 4 bases at V and 3 bases at J, with 13 bases between. CDR1 and CDR2 from the germline V gene are ENHRY and SYGVKD. This CDR3 contains 14 residues. CDR3 coding DNA: TGTGCCATCAGTGGAAGGGGCGGAGTCTACGAGCAGTACTTC. Protein sequence: CAISGRGGVYEQYF.

The rearrangement uses TRBV6-4 and TRBJ2-1; 10 positions agree with TRBD2. The CDR3 is made up of 15 amino acids. J gave up 7 bases and V 3 bases, and 6 bases lay outside the gene matches. The germline gives CDR1 MRHNA, CDR2 SNTAGT. CDR3 loop: CASSEKAGGPNEQFF. CDR3 bases: TGTGCCAGCAGTGAAAAAGCGGGGGGGCCGAATGAGCAGTTCTTC.

The chain uses TRBV29-1 and TRBJ2-1; D not certain. The CDR3 spans 14 residues. The germline V gene encodes CDR1 SQVTM and CDR2 ANQGSEA. V lost 7 bases and J lost 0, with 13 bases in between. Here the CDR3 reads CSAGPAGSYNEQFF. CDR3 nucleotide sequence: TGCAGCGCTGGGCCAGCAGGCTCCTACAATGAGCAGTTCTTC.

In its sample, this clone was seen once. The chain links TRBV30 to TRBJ1-1, with D perhaps TRBD1 (6 bases). Germline lookup yields CDR1 GTSNPN and CDR2 SVGIG (reference sequence). The CDR3 length is 14 residues. V lost 5 bases and J lost 1, with 14 bases in between. The CDR3 is CAWAGAGANTEAFF. CDR3 nucleotides: TGTGCCTGGGCAGGGGCCGGGGCGAACACTGAAGCTTTCTTT.

The V and J genes are TRBV2 and TRBJ2-4, with D maybe TRBD1 (7 bases). The V gene lost 6 bases and the J gene lost 7 bases, with 19 bases spanning the gap. Germline V gene data show CDR1 as SNHLY and CDR2 as FYNNEI. The CDR3 runs 15 residues. The CDR3 is CASSPRVAGGNIQYF. CDR3 DNA sequence: TGTGCCAGCAGCCCCCGAGTGGCAGGGGGGAACATTCAGTACTTC.

This chain joins TRBV6-5 and TRBJ1-2, with TRBD1 matching 7 bases. The CDR3 has 13 residues. CDR1 and CDR2 from the germline V gene are MNHEY and SVGAGI. J was trimmed by 6 bases and V by 4 bases; bases with no gene match: 5. DNA for the CDR3: TGTGCCAGCAGTTTGACAGGGTTCGATGGCTACACCTTC. It is translated as CASSLTGFDGYTF.

The V call is TRBV4-2, the J call TRBJ2-1; 10 nucleotides align to TRBD1. Germline lookup yields CDR1 LGHNA and CDR2 YNFKEQ. The CDR3 is 16 amino acids. V dropped 5 bases and J dropped 5; count of bases not matched to a gene: 9. CDR3 in amino acids: CASSTASGTGDNEQFF. CDR3 nucleotides: TGTGCCAGCAGCACCGCTTCCGGGACAGGGGACAATGAGCAGTTCTTC.

This chain uses TRBV9 with TRBJ2-2; 9 nucleotides line up with TRBD1. The CDR3 has 15 residues. Germline V CDR1 and CDR2: SGDLS, YYNGEE. J gave up 6 bases and V 3 bases, and 6 bases lay outside the gene matches. The CDR3 nucleotides read TGTGCCAGCAGCGGGGACAGGGATTTTTCCGGGGAGCTGTTTTTT. Its translation is CASSGDRDFSGELFF.

This clone came up a few times. The gene calls are TRBV5-1 and TRBJ2-7; D is unclear. Looked up from germline, CDR1 is SGHRS and CDR2 is YFSETQ. V lost 2 bases and J lost 1, with 10 bases in between. The CDR3 is 14 amino acids. For the CDR3, the DNA is TGCGCCAGCAGCTTTGAGGAGCCATCCTACGAGCAGTACTTC. Amino acids: CASSFEEPSYEQYF.

The V and J genes are TRBV7-9 and TRBJ1-1; weak D call: TRBD1 (6 bases). There are 13 residues in the CDR3. In germline, CDR1 is SEHNR, CDR2 FQNEAQ (reference sequence). V was shortened by 6 bases and J by 3 bases, with 11 bases between the two germline ends. Here the CDR3 reads CASRRGGDTEAFF. CDR3 in DNA: TGTGCCAGCAGACGAGGGGGGGACACTGAAGCTTTCTTT.

V and J are TRBV21-1 and TRBJ2-2; the table assigns TRBD2, which was not confirmed against the DNA. TRBV21-1 is a documented pseudogene. CDR3 length: 14 residues. The CDR3 DNA sequence: TGTGCCAGCAGCAAGGGACTAGCGTTGGGGGAGCTGTTTTTT. Amino acids: CASSKGLALGELFF.

V gene TRBV5-1 combines with J gene TRBJ1-2, with TRBD1 matching 7 bases. The germline gives CDR1 SGHRS, CDR2 YFSETQ. J lost 5 bases, V lost 5 bases, and 6 bases had no gene match. This CDR3 is 13 amino acids long. The chain's CDR3 is CASRETGPYGYTF. The CDR3 nucleotides are TGCGCCAGCAGGGAGACAGGGCCGTATGGCTACACCTTC.

This clone appeared once. DNA for the CDR3: TGCGCCAGCAGTCCTACTGGGGGCGGTTTGTCAGATACGCAGTATTTT. This sequence encodes CASSPTGGGLSDTQYF. The chain has TRBV5-1 and TRBJ2-3, with a possible D match to TRBD1 (6 bases). This CDR3 is built from 16 residues. Looked up from germline, CDR1 is SGHRS and CDR2 is YFSETQ. V gave up 5 bases and J gave up 4 bases, with 20 bases separating them.

The chain joins TRBV4-2 to TRBJ2-5; TRBD2 is a possible D gene (5 bases). CDR3 length: 16 amino acids. V gave up 1 base and J gave up 7 bases, with 19 bases separating them. Germline CDR1 and CDR2: LGHNA and YNFKEQ. CDR3 in amino acids: CASSQGLVGVSATQYF. DNA of the CDR3: TGTGCCAGCAGCCAAGGGCTAGTCGGGGTATCGGCGACCCAGTACTTC.

The V call is TRBV10-3, the J call TRBJ2-2, with D maybe TRBD1 (5 bases). Germline CDR1 and CDR2: ENHRY and SYGVKD. CDR3 length equals 12 residues. Trimming cost V 6 bases and J 6 bases, with 8 bases left between them. The CDR3 coding sequence is TGTGCCATCAGGGCAGGGCCCGGGGAGCTGTTTTTT. It codes for CAIRAGPGELFF.

The V gene is TRBV6-5, the J gene TRBJ1-5; D uncertain. This CDR3 has 16 amino acids. V was trimmed by 2 bases and J by 2 bases, leaving 13 bases between them. Per the germline V gene, CDR1 is MNHEY and CDR2 is SVGAGI. The CDR3 loop reads CASSYSGPQRNQPQHF. The CDR3 DNA is TGTGCCAGCAGTTACAGCGGGCCGCAGCGCAATCAGCCCCAGCATTTT.

In DNA, the CDR3 is TGTGCCATCAGTGTTAGGGCTAGCGGGAGTTTCAATGAGCAGTTCTTC. The encoded protein is CAISVRASGSFNEQFF. This rearrangement joins TRBV10-3 to TRBJ2-1, with 10 bases lining up with TRBD2. CDR1 and CDR2 (germline): ENHRY, SYGVKD. This CDR3 is 16 amino acids long. V shed 4 bases, J shed 6 bases, and the junction held 9 bases outside the gene matches.

The V call is TRBV7-9, the J call TRBJ2-5; a possible D gene is TRBD2 (7 bases). V lost 5 bases to trimming and J lost 5 bases, with 18 bases between them. Per germline, CDR1 SEHNR and CDR2 FQNEAQ (reference sequence). CDR3 length: 15 residues. CDR3 bases: TGTGCCAGCAGCGCGGGGGACAAGACCTGGGAGACCCAGTACTTC. Protein sequence: CASSAGDKTWETQYF.

The chain carries TRBV24-1 and TRBJ1-5; 8 bases are a match to TRBD1. V shed 4 bases and J 4 bases; nucleotides not matched to a gene: 5. CDR1 KGHDR and CDR2 SFDVKD come from the germline V gene. The CDR3 length is 15 residues. The CDR3 bases are TGTGCCACCAGTGACCCCGGGACAGGTAATCAGCCCCAGCATTTT. Amino acid sequence: CATSDPGTGNQPQHF.

The chain employs TRBV5-6 and TRBJ2-3; the D gene is possibly TRBD2 (6 bases). Trimming stripped 3 bases from V and 13 bases from J, with 18 bases between. Germline V gene data show CDR1 as SGHDT and CDR2 as YYEEEE. The CDR3 has 13 residues. The CDR3 DNA is TGTGCCAGCAGCTACCGATTCAACACGGGGGAGTATTTT. Residues: CASSYRFNTGEYF.

This chain connects TRBV3-1 (or the pseudogene TRBV3-2) to TRBJ1-1; weak D call: TRBD1 (5 bases). Germline V gene lookup returns CDR1 LGHDT and CDR2 YNNKEL (reference sequence). V dropped 1 base and J dropped 1 base, with 10 bases sitting between them. The CDR3 loop spans 15 amino acids. DNA of the CDR3: TGTGCCAGCAGCCAAGGGGGCAGGAAGAACACTGAAGCTTTCTTT. Its protein product is CASSQGGRKNTEAFF.

The rearrangement joins TRBV5-1 to TRBJ1-3, with 9 bases fitting TRBD1. This CDR3 has 16 amino acids. V shed 0 bases, J shed 4 bases, and the junction held 5 bases outside the gene matches. Germline lookup yields CDR1 SGHRS and CDR2 YFSETQ. CDR3 in DNA: TGCGCCAGCAGCTTGGTGGGACAGGGTATAGGAAACACCATATATTTT. The encoded protein is CASSLVGQGIGNTIYF.

This chain links TRBV4-3 with TRBJ1-1, with D unclear. Looked up from germline, CDR1 is LGHNA and CDR2 is YSLEER. Trimming took off 4 bases at V and 1 base at J, with 10 bases between the two ends. This CDR3 comprises 14 residues. The CDR3 protein is CASSLAHQNTEAFF. The CDR3 region has the DNA TGCGCCAGCAGCCTCGCACACCAGAACACTGAAGCTTTCTTT.

This chain uses TRBV6-5 with TRBJ2-7; 7 nucleotides align to TRBD1. J gave up 2 bases and V 2 bases, and 6 bases lay outside the gene matches. The CDR3 consists of 15 residues. The germline V gene encodes CDR1 MNHEY and CDR2 SVGAGI. The CDR3 loop reads CASSYKGAGAYEQYF. CDR3 coding DNA: TGTGCCAGCAGTTACAAGGGGGCTGGGGCCTACGAGCAGTACTTC.

V is TRBV5-5 and J is TRBJ1-2; D is ambiguous. This CDR3 region has 13 residues. CDR1 SGHKS and CDR2 YYEKEE come from the germline V gene (reference sequence). V was shortened by 1 base and J by 2 bases, with 6 bases between the two germline ends. CDR3 DNA sequence: TGTGCCAGCAGCTTGTCCGAGAACTATGGCTACACCTTC. It specifies CASSLSENYGYTF.

V usage is TRBV9 and J usage is TRBJ2-5, with 9 bases matching TRBD1. Per germline, CDR1 SGDLS and CDR2 YYNGEE. Trimming took 4 bases from V and 9 from J; bases not matched to a gene: 10. This CDR3 region has 14 residues. The CDR3 region is CASSQGTGRWAQYF. The CDR3 region has the DNA TGTGCCAGCAGCCAAGGGACAGGGCGGTGGGCCCAGTACTTC. Variable domain in full (rest from reference TRBV9 and TRBJ2-5): DSGVTQTPKHLITATGQRVTLRCSPRSGDLSVYWYQQSLDQGLQFLIQYYNGEERAKGNILERFSAQQFPDLHSELNLSSLELGDSALYFCASSQGTGRWAQYFGPGTRLLVL.